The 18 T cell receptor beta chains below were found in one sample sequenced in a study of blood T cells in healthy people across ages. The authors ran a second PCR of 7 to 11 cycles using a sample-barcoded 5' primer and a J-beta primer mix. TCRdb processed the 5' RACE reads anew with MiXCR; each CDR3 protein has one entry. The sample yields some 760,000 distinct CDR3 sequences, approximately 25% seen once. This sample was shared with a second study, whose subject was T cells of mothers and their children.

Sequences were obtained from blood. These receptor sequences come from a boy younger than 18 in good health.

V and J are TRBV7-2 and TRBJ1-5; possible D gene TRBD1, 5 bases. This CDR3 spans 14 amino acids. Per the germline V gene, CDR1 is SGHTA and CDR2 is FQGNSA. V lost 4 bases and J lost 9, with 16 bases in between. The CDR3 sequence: CASSSTPRVRPQHF. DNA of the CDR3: TGTGCCAGCAGCTCGACCCCCAGGGTCCGGCCCCAGCATTTT. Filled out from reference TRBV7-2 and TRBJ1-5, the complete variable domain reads GAGVSQSPSNKVTEKGKDVELRCDPISGHTALYWYRQSLGQGLEFLIYFQGNSAPDKSGLPSDRFSAERTGGSVSTLTIQRTQQEDSAVYLCASSSTPRVRPQHFGDGTRLSIL.

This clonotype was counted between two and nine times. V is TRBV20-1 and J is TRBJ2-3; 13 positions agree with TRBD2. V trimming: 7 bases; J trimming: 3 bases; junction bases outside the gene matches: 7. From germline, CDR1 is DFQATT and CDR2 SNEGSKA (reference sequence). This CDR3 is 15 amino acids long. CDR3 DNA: TGCAGTGTAACACTAGCGGGGGGGCAGACAGATACGCAGTATTTT. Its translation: CSVTLAGGQTDTQYF.

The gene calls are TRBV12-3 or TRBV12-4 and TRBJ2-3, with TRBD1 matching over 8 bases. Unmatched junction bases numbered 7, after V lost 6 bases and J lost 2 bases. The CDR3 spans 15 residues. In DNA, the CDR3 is TGTGCCAGCAGAGTTACAGGGGGACACACAGATACGCAGTATTTT. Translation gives CASRVTGGHTDTQYF.

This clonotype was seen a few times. The CDR3 protein is CSARAPGGSHEQFF. In nucleotides, the CDR3 is TGCAGTGCTAGAGCCCCGGGGGGGTCACATGAGCAGTTCTTC. J is TRBJ2-5 and V is TRBV20-1, with 8 bases fitting TRBD2. The end of the DNA fits TRBJ2-1 better, so the J call may be wrong. Germline-derived CDR1 and CDR2 are DFQATT and SNEGSKA (reference sequence). CDR3 size: 14 residues.

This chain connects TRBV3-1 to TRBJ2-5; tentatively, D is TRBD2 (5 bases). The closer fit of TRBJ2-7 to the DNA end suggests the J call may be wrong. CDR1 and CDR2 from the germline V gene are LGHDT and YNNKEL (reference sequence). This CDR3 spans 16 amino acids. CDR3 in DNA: TGTGCCAGCAGCCAAGGACTTGAGCGGAGCAGCTACGAGCAGTACTTC. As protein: CASSQGLERSSYEQYF.

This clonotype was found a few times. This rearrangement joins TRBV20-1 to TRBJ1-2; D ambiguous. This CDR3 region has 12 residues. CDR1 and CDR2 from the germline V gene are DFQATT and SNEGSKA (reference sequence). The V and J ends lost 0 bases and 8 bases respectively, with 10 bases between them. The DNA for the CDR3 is TGCAGTGCTAGAGATTGGGTGGGCGGCTACACCTTC. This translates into CSARDWVGGYTF.

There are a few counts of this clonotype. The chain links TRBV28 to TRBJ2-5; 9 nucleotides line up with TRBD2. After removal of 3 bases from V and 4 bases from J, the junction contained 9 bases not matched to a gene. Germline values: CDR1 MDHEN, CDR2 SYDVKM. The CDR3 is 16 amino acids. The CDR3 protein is CASSFGQREVAETQYF. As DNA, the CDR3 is TGTGCCAGCAGTTTCGGTCAGCGGGAGGTGGCAGAGACCCAGTACTTC.

CDR3 in DNA: TGCAGCGCGGCCGGACAGGGTTATGGCTACACCTTC. It specifies CSAAGQGYGYTF. The chain recombines TRBV29-1 with TRBJ1-2; 8 bases align to TRBD1. J lost 5 bases, V lost 7 bases, and 6 bases had no gene match. Germline V gene lookup returns CDR1 SQVTM and CDR2 ANQGSEA. The CDR3 sequence is 12 residues long. Together with reference TRBV29-1 and TRBJ1-2, the CDR3 gives the full variable domain: SAVISQKPSRDICQRGTSLTIQCQVDSQVTMMFWYRQQPGQSLTLIATANQGSEATYESGFVIDKFPISRPNLTFSTLTVSNMSPEDSSIYLCSAAGQGYGYTFGSGTRLTVV.

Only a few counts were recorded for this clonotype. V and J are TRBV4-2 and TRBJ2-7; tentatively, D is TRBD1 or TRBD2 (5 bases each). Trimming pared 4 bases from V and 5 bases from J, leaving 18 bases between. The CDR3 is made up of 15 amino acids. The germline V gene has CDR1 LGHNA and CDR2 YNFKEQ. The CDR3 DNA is TGTGCCAGCAGCCTGTTCGGGCAGGGAGACAACGAGCAGTACTTC. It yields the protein CASSLFGQGDNEQYF.

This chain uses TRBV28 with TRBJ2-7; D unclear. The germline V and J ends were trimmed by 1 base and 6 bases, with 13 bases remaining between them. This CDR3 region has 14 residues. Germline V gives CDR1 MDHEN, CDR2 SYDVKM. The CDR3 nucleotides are TGTGCCAGCAGTTTATTCGATTGGGGTGGCGAGCAGTACTTC. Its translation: CASSLFDWGGEQYF.

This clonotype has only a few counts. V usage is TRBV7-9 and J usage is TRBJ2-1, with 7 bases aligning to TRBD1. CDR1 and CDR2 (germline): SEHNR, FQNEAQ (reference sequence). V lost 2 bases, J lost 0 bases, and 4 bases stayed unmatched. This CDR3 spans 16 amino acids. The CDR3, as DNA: TGTGCCAGCAGCTTATGGGACAGAAGCTCCTACAATGAGCAGTTCTTC. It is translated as CASSLWDRSSYNEQFF.

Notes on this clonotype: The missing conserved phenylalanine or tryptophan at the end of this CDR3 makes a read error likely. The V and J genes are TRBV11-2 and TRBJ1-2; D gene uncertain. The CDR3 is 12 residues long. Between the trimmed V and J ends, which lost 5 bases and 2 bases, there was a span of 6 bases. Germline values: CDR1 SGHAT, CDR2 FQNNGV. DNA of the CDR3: TGTGCCAGCAGCAATCAGAACTATGGCTACACCCTC. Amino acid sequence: CASSNQNYGYTL.

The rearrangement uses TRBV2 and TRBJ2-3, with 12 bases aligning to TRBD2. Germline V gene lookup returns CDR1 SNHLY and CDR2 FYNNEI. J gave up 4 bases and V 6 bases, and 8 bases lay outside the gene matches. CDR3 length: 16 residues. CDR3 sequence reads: CASSYGTSGLPDTQYF. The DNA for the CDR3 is TGTGCCAGCAGCTATGGGACTAGCGGGCTCCCAGATACGCAGTATTTT.

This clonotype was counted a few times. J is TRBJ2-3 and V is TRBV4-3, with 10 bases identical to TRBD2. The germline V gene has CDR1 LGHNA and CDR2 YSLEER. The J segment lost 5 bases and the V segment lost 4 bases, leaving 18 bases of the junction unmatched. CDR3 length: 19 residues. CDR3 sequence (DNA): TGCGCCAGCAGCCCCCGACCCCCTCTAGCGGGGGCCGCACAAGATACGCAGTATTTT. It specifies CASSPRPPLAGAAQDTQYF.

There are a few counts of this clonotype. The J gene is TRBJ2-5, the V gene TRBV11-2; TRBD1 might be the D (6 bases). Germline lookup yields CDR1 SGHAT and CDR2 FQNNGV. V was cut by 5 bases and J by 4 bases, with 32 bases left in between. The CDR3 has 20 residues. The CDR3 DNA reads TGTGCCAGCAGCCCAAGGGGTTTTCCTCCTAGCACTCAGGGGTCAGAGACCCAGTACTTC. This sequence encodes CASSPRGFPPSTQGSETQYF.

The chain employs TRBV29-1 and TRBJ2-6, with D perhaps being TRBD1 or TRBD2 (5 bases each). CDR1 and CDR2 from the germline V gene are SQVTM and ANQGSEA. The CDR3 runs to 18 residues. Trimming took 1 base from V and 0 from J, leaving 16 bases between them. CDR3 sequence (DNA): TGCAGCGTTGAAGGTCCACGGGACGGCGACTCTGGGGCCAACGTCCTGACTTTC. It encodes CSVEGPRDGDSGANVLTF.

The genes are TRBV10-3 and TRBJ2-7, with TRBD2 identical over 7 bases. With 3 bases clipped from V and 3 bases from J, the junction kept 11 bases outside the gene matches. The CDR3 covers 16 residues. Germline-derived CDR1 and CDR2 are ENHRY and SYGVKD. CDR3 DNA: TGTGCCATCAGTGAACTTGGGTCTAGCGGTAGCTACGAGCAGTACTTC. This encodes CAISELGSSGSYEQYF.

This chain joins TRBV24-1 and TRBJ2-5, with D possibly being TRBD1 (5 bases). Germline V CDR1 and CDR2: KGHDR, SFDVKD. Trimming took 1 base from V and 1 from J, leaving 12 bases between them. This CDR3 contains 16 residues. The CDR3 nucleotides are TGTGCCACCAGTGATTTAGACTCTGGGGCCCAAGAGACCCAGTACTTC. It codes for CATSDLDSGAQETQYF.